Sequencing of this T cell receptor beta chain was carried out in a study of blood T cell repertoires in COVID-19. Repertoires were generated with immunoSEQ multiplex PCR, while TCRdb's copy carries only in-frame clones and drops some. The sample has roughly 150,000 clones, about four fifths seen once. Sample: peripheral blood. The sequence derives from a human donor in a cohort sampled during active COVID-19.

CDR3 DNA: TGTGCCAGCGGAGCCTTAGATCAGCCCCAGCATTTT. Translating it yields CASGALDQPQHF. J is TRBJ1-5 and V is TRBV27; D call uncertain. Germline V gene sequence: CDR1 MNHEY, CDR2 SMNVEV (reference sequence). The CDR3 sequence is 12 residues long. V dropped 8 bases and J dropped 5 bases, with 10 bases sitting between them.